The sample holds a few counts of the clone carrying this TCR beta chain. Its target is unknown. This entry belongs to a study of blood T cells in healthy people across ages. Findings of the study overall: Both naive CD4+ cell counts and diversity were greater in long-lived donors than in aged donors.

For the second PCR, which ran for about 7 to 11 cycles, a sample-barcoded 5' primer and a J-beta primer mix were used. TCRdb ran MiXCR on the 5' RACE reads and lists one entry per CDR3 protein. Of fewer than 2,000,000 distinct CDR3 sequences listed, about 31% are singletons. V was pared by 6 bases and J by 7 bases, with 26 bases between. The CDR3 sequence is 17 residues long. Germline assignment: CDR1 SGHVS and CDR2 FQNEAQ. This receptor was identified in a woman under 40 in good health. Sequenced input: blood. The chain combines TRBV7-8 with TRBJ2-3; D gene uncertain. The CDR3 here is CASSPPSRAPGANTQYF. CDR3 DNA sequence: TGTGCCAGCAGTCCTCCCTCCCGAGCCCCAGGAGCGAATACGCAGTATTTT.